This T cell receptor beta chain came from a study of cytomegalovirus exposure and HLA in healthy donors. Study context: Around 86 million unique TCRs, all from HLA-typed donors, were included in an early release of the data. Study-wide findings and caveats: Because they were indistinguishable, some V segments, including TRBV6-2 and TRBV6-3, were excluded. Generally TCR sequences proved uncommon, though certain public TCRs appeared in numerous donors.

As for this clone: Its antigen remains unknown.

It was with 60 Vbeta and 13 Jbeta primers that the PCR ran. Libraries were prepared by immunoSEQ multiplex PCR; TCRdb keeps only in-frame clonotypes and omits some of them. The table lists around 130,000 clones, 75% to 85% of them singletons. Germline CDR1 and CDR2: WSHSY and SAAADI. Trimming took 6 bases from V and 2 from J, leaving 14 bases between them. The CDR3 covers 15 residues. These donors, healthy bone marrow donors, were studied. The sequenced material came from PBMCs. This sequence originates from a man aged 40-55 years in good health and CMV-seronegative. This chain connects TRBV10-2 to TRBJ1-5, with D perhaps TRBD1 (5 bases). The CDR3, as DNA: TGCGCCAGCAGAAACGGGACTGGCCGCAATCAGCCCCAGCATTTT. Encoded protein: CASRNGTGRNQPQHF.